One and the same sample provided the 14 T cell receptor beta chains below, sequenced in a study of OX40 agonist ivuxolimab in advanced cancers. TCRdb's copy holds only in-frame clones and misses some; the assay was immunoSEQ multiplex PCR. Among about 13,000 clones, 84% were seen once, and the ten largest hold 24%. This sample comprised CD4+ or CD8+ T cells sorted from blood, obtained in a trial of the OX40 agonist ivuxolimab. Receptors were obtained from an adult with an advanced solid tumor such as melanoma, head and neck, liver or kidney cancer.

V and J are TRBV5-6 and TRBJ2-5; 10 bases agree with TRBD1. Germline CDR1 is SGHDT and CDR2 is YYEEEE. CDR3 length: 16 amino acids. The V and J ends lost 4 bases and 4 bases, in that order; junction bases with no gene match: 10. CDR3 in DNA: TGTGCCAGCAGCCCCAACCCGGGACAGGGGAGAGAGACCCAGTACTTC. Protein sequence: CASSPNPGQGRETQYF.

This sequence joins TRBV27 and TRBJ1-2; no definite D call. Trimming took off 5 bases at V and 7 bases at J, with 11 bases between the two ends. CDR1 and CDR2 (germline): MNHEY, SMNVEV (reference sequence). The CDR3 is 12 amino acids. The CDR3 loop is CASSRGRGGYTF. The CDR3 nucleotides read TGTGCCAGCAGTAGAGGGAGAGGTGGCTACACCTTC.

The chain uses TRBV7-9 and TRBJ1-4, with D possibly matching TRBD1 (5 bases). Trimming removed 5 bases at V and 8 bases at J, with 15 bases between. CDR1 SEHNR and CDR2 FQNEAQ come from the germline V gene (reference sequence). The CDR3 covers 14 residues. The CDR3 region is CASSLRDWGEKLFF. The CDR3 nucleotides read TGTGCCAGCAGCCTACGAGATTGGGGCGAAAAACTGTTTTTT.

V is TRBV27 and J is TRBJ2-1; 9 bases are shared with TRBD2. The CDR3 runs 16 residues. Germline CDR1 reads MNHEY; CDR2 reads SMNVEV (reference sequence). The ends lost 2 bases at V and 6 bases at J; junction bases unmatched: 8. CDR3 nucleotides: TGTGCCAGCAGTTTAGGAGCGGGGGGTCGATCCAATGAGCAGTTCTTC. Protein sequence: CASSLGAGGRSNEQFF.

This chain joins TRBV6-1 and TRBJ1-5; 7 bases align to TRBD1. This CDR3 spans 14 amino acids. Germline CDR1 is MNHNS and CDR2 is SASEGT. Trimming took 1 base from V and 6 from J; bases not matched to a gene: 3. In DNA, the CDR3 is TGTGCCAGCAGTGAAGGGACAGGCCTTCAGCCCCAGCATTTT. Its translation: CASSEGTGLQPQHF.

This rearrangement joins TRBV19 to TRBJ2-3; maybe TRBD2 (7 bases). Germline values: CDR1 LNHDA, CDR2 SQIVND (reference sequence). This CDR3 has 14 residues. Trimming took off 7 bases at V and 2 bases at J, with 13 bases between the two ends. Here the CDR3 reads CASKGGRTTDTQYF. CDR3 bases: TGTGCCAGTAAGGGGGGGAGGACCACAGATACGCAGTATTTT.

This sequence joins TRBV10-1 and TRBJ2-3; no clear D. The CDR3 totals 16 residues. Deletions cut 2 bases from V and 0 bases from J, with 12 bases between. Per germline, CDR1 WNHNN and CDR2 SYGVQD (reference sequence). This CDR3 reads CASSEKPYPSTDTQYF. The CDR3 nucleotides read TGCGCCAGCAGTGAGAAGCCTTACCCTAGCACAGATACGCAGTATTTT.

This clone was observed once. V and J are TRBV19 and TRBJ1-5; D might be TRBD1 (5 bases). The CDR3 sequence is 15 residues long. Trimming left V 3 bases short and J 2 bases short, with 11 bases between. From germline, CDR1 is LNHDA and CDR2 SQIVND (reference sequence). Written as DNA, the CDR3 is TGTGCCAGTAGTATGGTGGGAGGGGGCAATCAGCCCCAGCATTTT. Its translation: CASSMVGGGNQPQHF.

This clone was picked up a small number of times. This chain uses TRBV7-3 with TRBJ2-4; 7 bases align to TRBD2. The CDR3 has 14 residues. V shed 5 bases and J 9 bases; nucleotides not matched to a gene: 10. Germline values: CDR1 SGHTA, CDR2 FQGTGA. The DNA for the CDR3 is TGTGCCAGCAGCCCTGTGGGAGGGGCGGCCATTCAGTACTTC. Its translation: CASSPVGGAAIQYF.

The chain has TRBV18 and TRBJ1-5; 7 bases line up with TRBD1. The V gene's germline CDR1 is KGHSH and CDR2 LQKENI. J gave up 5 bases and V 1 base, and 2 bases lay outside the gene matches. This CDR3 is built from 14 residues. The CDR3 spells CASSPRDSDQPQHF. Written as DNA, the CDR3 is TGTGCCAGCTCACCACGGGACAGTGATCAGCCCCAGCATTTT.

The rearrangement joins TRBV7-8 to TRBJ1-2, with 8 nucleotides matching TRBD1. Germline CDR1 SGHVS, CDR2 FQNEAQ. The CDR3 extends over 15 amino acids. J lost 4 bases, V lost 4 bases, and 8 bases had no gene match. This CDR3 is CASSWLDREGYGYTF. The CDR3 coding sequence is TGTGCCAGCAGCTGGTTGGACAGGGAGGGCTATGGCTACACCTTC.

The chain recombines TRBV5-3 with TRBJ2-7; TRBD2 is a possible D gene (5 bases). TRBV5-3 is noted as an ORF with a role that remains uncertain. The CDR3 sequence is 12 residues long. V lost 7 bases and J 5 bases, leaving 13 bases between the germline ends. DNA for the CDR3: TGTGCCAGACCCGGGAAAAACCACGAGCAGTACTTC. Amino acids: CARPGKNHEQYF.

This clone was counted between two and nine times. The genes are TRBV15 and TRBJ2-5; D possibly corresponds to TRBD2 (6 bases). Per the germline V gene, CDR1 is LNHNV and CDR2 is YYDKDF (reference sequence). This CDR3 region has 13 residues. Trimming stripped 1 base from V and 5 bases from J, with 8 bases between. CDR3 amino acids: CATSRAGGETQYF. The CDR3 DNA reads TGTGCCACCAGCAGAGCCGGAGGGGAGACCCAGTACTTC.

The V call is TRBV7-2, the J call TRBJ2-7, with 10 bases that match TRBD2. The CDR3 is 14 amino acids. With V trimmed by 4 bases and J by 0 bases, 0 bases remained unmatched. Germline V gives CDR1 SGHTA, CDR2 FQGNSA. CDR3 nucleotides: TGTGCCAGCAGCTCTAGCGGGAGCTCCTACGAGCAGTACTTC. Protein sequence: CASSSSGSSYEQYF.